Here is one T cell receptor (beta chain) with its context. Its specificity is not known. The V gene end was trimmed by 2 bases and the J gene end by 7 bases; junction bases not matched to a gene: 6. Germline-derived CDR1 and CDR2 are SGHNT and YYREEE (reference sequence). The CDR3 runs to 15 residues. Naive CD45RA+ and memory CD45RA-negative subsets were split from CD4+ cells. The source of the sample is a study of shared clonotypes between healthy human individuals. Study-wide findings and caveats: When compared with the clonotypes that were shared by all four sorted-subset donors, the non-shared clonotypes turned out to have lower generation probabilities.

The authors split each subset's genomic DNA evenly across several immunoSEQ plates. TCRdb's copy holds only in-frame clones and misses some; the assay was immunoSEQ multiplex PCR. The profile shows about 960,000 clones, less than 85% of them singletons. This receptor was taken from a man aged 18 to 29 in good health. The sequencing sample was made of memory CD4+ T cells sorted from blood. Subset specified: CD45RA-negative fraction. This chain connects TRBV5-4 to TRBJ2-4, with 10 bases aligning to TRBD1. The CDR3 DNA reads as TGTGCCAGCAGCTTCATGGGACAGGGGCGGAACATTCAGTACTTC. It encodes CASSFMGQGRNIQYF. The full variable domain, rest sourced from reference TRBV5-4 and TRBJ2-4, is ETGVTQSPTHLIKTRGQQVTLRCSSQSGHNTVSWYQQALGQGPQFIFQYYREEENGRGNFPPRFSGLQFPNYSSELNVNALELDDSALYLCASSFMGQGRNIQYFGAGTRLSVL.